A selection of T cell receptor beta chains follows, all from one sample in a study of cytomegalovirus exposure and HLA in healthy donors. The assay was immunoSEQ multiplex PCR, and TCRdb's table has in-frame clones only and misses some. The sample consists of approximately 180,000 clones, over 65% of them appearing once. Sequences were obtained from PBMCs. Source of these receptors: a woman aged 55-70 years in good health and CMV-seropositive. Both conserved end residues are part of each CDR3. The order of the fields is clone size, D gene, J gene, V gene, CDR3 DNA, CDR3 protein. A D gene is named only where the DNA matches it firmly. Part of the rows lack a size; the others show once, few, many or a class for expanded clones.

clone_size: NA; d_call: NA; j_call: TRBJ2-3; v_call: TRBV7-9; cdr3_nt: TGTGCCAGCAGCTTTCTCCCAGGATCCAACCCGGATACGCAGTATTTT; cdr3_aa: CASSFLPGSNPDTQYF
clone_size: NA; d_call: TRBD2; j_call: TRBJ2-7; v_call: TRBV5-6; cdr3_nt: TGTGCCAGCAGCTCTGATCTAGCGGGAGGATACCTCGAGCAGTACTTC; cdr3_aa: CASSSDLAGGYLEQYF
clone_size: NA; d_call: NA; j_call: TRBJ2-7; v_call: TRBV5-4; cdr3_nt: TGTGCCAGCAGCTCGGTACAGGAATTCTCCTACGAGCAGTACTTC; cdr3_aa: CASSSVQEFSYEQYF
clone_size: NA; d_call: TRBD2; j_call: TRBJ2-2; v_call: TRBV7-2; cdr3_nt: TGTGCCAGCAGCTTCGGACTAGCGGGGGGTCCGAACACCGGGGAGCTGTTTTTT; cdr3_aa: CASSFGLAGGPNTGELFF
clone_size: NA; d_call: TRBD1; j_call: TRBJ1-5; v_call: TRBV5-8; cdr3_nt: TGTGCCAGCAGCTTGGAGGGACAGGGGAGCCAGCCCCAGCATTTT; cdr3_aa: CASSLEGQGSQPQHF
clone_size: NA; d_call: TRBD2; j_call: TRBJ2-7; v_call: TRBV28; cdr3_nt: TGTGCCAGCACCTCCACCCTAGCGGGGCCCCCATACGAGCAGTACTTC; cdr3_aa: CASTSTLAGPPYEQYF
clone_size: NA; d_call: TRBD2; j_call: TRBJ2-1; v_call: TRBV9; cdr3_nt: TGTGCCAGCAGCGTAGGGACTAGCTATGAGCAGTTCTTC; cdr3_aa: CASSVGTSYEQFF
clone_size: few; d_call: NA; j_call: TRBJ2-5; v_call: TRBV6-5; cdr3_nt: TGTGCCAGCCGGGTCCGGGGGGCCCAAGAGACCCAGTACTTC; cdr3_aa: CASRVRGAQETQYF
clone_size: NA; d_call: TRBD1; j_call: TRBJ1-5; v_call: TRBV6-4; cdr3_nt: TGTGCCAGCAGTGCCCCTCCGGGACAGGGGAAGGAAAGCAATCAGCCCCAGCATTTT; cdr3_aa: CASSAPPGQGKESNQPQHF
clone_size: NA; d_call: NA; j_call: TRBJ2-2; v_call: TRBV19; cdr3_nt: TGTGCCAGTAGTACCCCTAAGGCAGGTACTTTTAGCACCGGGGAGCTGTTTTTT; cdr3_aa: CASSTPKAGTFSTGELFF
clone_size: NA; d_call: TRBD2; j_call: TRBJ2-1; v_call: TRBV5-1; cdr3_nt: TGCGCCAGCAGCTTGGGGGCGGGAGAATCTGAGCAGTTCTTC; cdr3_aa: CASSLGAGESEQFF
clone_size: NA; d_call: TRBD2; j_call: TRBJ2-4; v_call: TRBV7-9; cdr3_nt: TGTGCCAGCAGCTTGCTGGGACTAGCGGAAAACATTCAGTACTTC; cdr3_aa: CASSLLGLAENIQYF
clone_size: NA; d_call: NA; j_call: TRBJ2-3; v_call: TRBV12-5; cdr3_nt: TGTGCTAGTGGTTCGGGGGGCGTGGCAGATACGCAGTATTTT; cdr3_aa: CASGSGGVADTQYF
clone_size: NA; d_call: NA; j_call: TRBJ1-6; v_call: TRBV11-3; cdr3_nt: TGTGCCAGCAGCCCCTCCGTGAATTCACCCCTCCACTTT; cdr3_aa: CASSPSVNSPLHF
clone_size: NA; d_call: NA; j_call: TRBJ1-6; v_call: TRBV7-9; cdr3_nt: TGTGCCAGCAGCTCGAGCAGGGTCAACCGCGGCACGTATAATTCACCCCTCCACTTT; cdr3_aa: CASSSSRVNRGTYNSPLHF
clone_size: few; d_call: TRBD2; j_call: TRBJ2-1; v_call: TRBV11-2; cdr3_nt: TGTGCCAGCAGTCTTCTAGCGGGGTTTTACAATGAGCAGTTCTTC; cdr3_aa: CASSLLAGFYNEQFF
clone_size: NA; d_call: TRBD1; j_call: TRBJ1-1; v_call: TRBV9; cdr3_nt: TGTGCCAGCAGCGTAGGCCCCAGGGGGACTGAAGCTTTCTTT; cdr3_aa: CASSVGPRGTEAFF
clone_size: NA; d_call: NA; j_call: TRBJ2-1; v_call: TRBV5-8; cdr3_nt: TGTGCCAGCAGCTTGGGGCCAAGCTCCTACAATGAGCAGTTCTTC; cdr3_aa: CASSLGPSSYNEQFF
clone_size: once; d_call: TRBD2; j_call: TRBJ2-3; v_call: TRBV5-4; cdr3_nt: TGTGCCAGCAGCACCGGACTAGCGGGTTCCACAGATACGCAGTATTTT; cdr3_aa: CASSTGLAGSTDTQYF
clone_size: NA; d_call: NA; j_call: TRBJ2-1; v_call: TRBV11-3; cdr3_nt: TGTGCCAGCAGCTTGAGCCGAAGTGAGCAGTTCTTC; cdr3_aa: CASSLSRSEQFF